These 30 T cell receptor beta chains came from one sample sequenced in a study of T cell repertoires in cytomegalovirus infection. TCRdb re-derived calls from the reads in MiXCR, one entry per CDR3 protein. The profile shows 700,000 to 900,000 distinct CDR3 sequences, roughly 28% of them singletons. These receptors have no known antigen. Sample: cultured CD8+ T cells from PBMCs, taken from culture after CMV antigen stimulation. The receptors here all came from a human donor in good health (CMV status not recorded). Some clones in this sample may be carry-over from other donors' samples.

The gene calls are TRBV29-1 and TRBJ1-6; 7 positions agree with TRBD1. The CDR3 is 14 residues long. The germline V gene has CDR1 SQVTM and CDR2 ANQGSEA. J gave up 4 bases and V 7 bases, and 7 bases lay outside the gene matches. The CDR3 region has the DNA TGCAGCGCGATCGGGACAGAGTATAATTCACCCCTCCACTTT. This sequence encodes CSAIGTEYNSPLHF.

This chain joins TRBV27 and TRBJ1-5; D ambiguous. Germline assignment: CDR1 MNHEY and CDR2 SMNVEV (reference sequence). Between the trimmed V and J ends, which lost 3 bases and 2 bases, there was a span of 14 bases. The CDR3 length is 16 residues. The CDR3 sequence: CASSFGHPEGNQPQHF. For the CDR3, the DNA is TGTGCCAGCAGTTTTGGTCACCCAGAAGGCAATCAGCCCCAGCATTTT.

The rearrangement uses TRBV19 and TRBJ1-1, with no clear D. Trimming stripped 3 bases from V and 4 bases from J, with 15 bases between. Germline CDR1 LNHDA, CDR2 SQIVND (reference sequence). This CDR3 is built from 15 residues. CDR3 residues: CASSILASRGTEAFF. As DNA, the CDR3 is TGTGCCAGTAGTATTCTGGCCAGTCGGGGCACTGAAGCTTTCTTT.

The V and J genes are TRBV18 and TRBJ2-2; 8 positions match TRBD1. V lost 2 bases to trimming and J lost 7 bases; unmatched junction nucleotides: 9. From germline, CDR1 is KGHSH and CDR2 LQKENI. The CDR3 is 16 residues long. CDR3 sequence (DNA): TGTGCCAGCTCACCAGACGACAGGGGCCGAGTCGGGGAGCTGTTTTTT. Encoded protein: CASSPDDRGRVGELFF.

V and J are TRBV7-9 and TRBJ2-1; 9 bases line up with TRBD2. The CDR3 loop spans 14 amino acids. J gave up 8 bases and V 5 bases, and 7 bases lay outside the gene matches. Germline CDR1 is SEHNR and CDR2 is FQNEAQ (reference sequence). CDR3 sequence (DNA): TGTGCCAGCAGCACAGAAGCGGGGGGAGATGAGCAGTTCTTC. Translation gives CASSTEAGGDEQFF.

This chain connects TRBV7-2 to TRBJ2-4; D might be TRBD1 or TRBD2, each matching 6 bases. Between the trimmed V and J ends, which lost 3 bases and 7 bases, there was a span of 19 bases. The CDR3 sequence is 16 residues long. Germline V CDR1 and CDR2: SGHTA, FQGNSA. In nucleotides, the CDR3 is TGTGCCAGCAGCTTTTGGAGGGGGTCCGATAGGAACATTCAGTACTTC. It is translated as CASSFWRGSDRNIQYF.

The CDR3 DNA reads TGTGCCAGCAGCCAGGGACAGGGGGGCTACAATGAGCAGTTCTTC. It translates to CASSQGQGGYNEQFF. The rearrangement uses TRBV27 and TRBJ2-1; 11 nucleotides align to TRBD1. Germline CDR1 reads MNHEY; CDR2 reads SMNVEV (reference sequence). Trimming at V came to 6 bases and at J to 3 bases, leaving 4 bases not matched to a gene. CDR3 length equals 15 residues.

The gene calls are TRBV6-4 and TRBJ2-1, with 8 bases matching TRBD1. The junction had 4 bases not matched to a gene; V was cut back by 3 bases and J by 3 bases. The CDR3 runs 15 residues. Looked up from germline, CDR1 is MRHNA and CDR2 is SNTAGT. This CDR3 is CASSEDRGGYNEQFF. The CDR3 bases are TGTGCCAGCAGTGAAGACAGGGGTGGCTACAATGAGCAGTTCTTC.

The sample holds a few counts of this clonotype. The chain has TRBV4-1 and TRBJ2-5; 11 bases are shared with TRBD2. Germline values: CDR1 MGHRA, CDR2 YSYEKL. This CDR3 contains 19 residues. V lost 0 bases and J lost 0; bases outside the gene matches: 9. The CDR3 loop is CASSQDLTSGELYQETQYF. CDR3 DNA sequence: TGCGCCAGCAGCCAAGATCTGACTAGCGGGGAGTTGTACCAAGAGACCCAGTACTTC.

The V gene is TRBV20-1, the J gene TRBJ2-2; the match to TRBD1 covers 11 bases. The CDR3 loop spans 15 amino acids. J lost 3 bases, V lost 6 bases, and 6 bases had no gene match. The germline V gene encodes CDR1 DFQATT and CDR2 SNEGSKA (reference sequence). The CDR3 nucleotides read TGCAGTGCACAGGGACAGGGGGTTTACACCGGGGAGCTGTTTTTT. Its translation is CSAQGQGVYTGELFF.

This chain links TRBV7-6 with TRBJ2-1; the match to TRBD2 covers 11 bases. The germline V gene encodes CDR1 SGHVS and CDR2 FNYEAQ. Trimming cost V 5 bases and J 8 bases; bases outside gene matches: 20. The CDR3 is 19 amino acids. In DNA form, the CDR3 reads TGTGCCAGCAGCCCACGCATTATAGCGGGGGGGAACAAGCGCGATGAGCAGTTCTTC. This gives the protein CASSPRIIAGGNKRDEQFF.

Only one count was recorded for this clonotype. The genes are TRBV5-5 and TRBJ2-7, with TRBD1 identical over 8 bases. The V and J ends lost 0 bases and 3 bases, in that order; junction bases with no gene match: 11. The CDR3 sequence is 17 residues long. Germline loops: CDR1 SGHKS, CDR2 YYEKEE (reference sequence). The CDR3 DNA sequence: TGTGCCAGCAGCTTGGAGACGTGGACAGGGCCCCACTACGAGCAGTACTTC. It specifies CASSLETWTGPHYEQYF. The full variable domain, in which reference TRBV5-5 and TRBJ2-7 provide the parts outside the CDR3, is DAGVTQSPTHLIKTRGQQVTLRCSPISGHKSVSWYQQVLGQGPQFIFQYYEKEERGRGNFPDRFSARQFPNYSSELNVNALLLGDSALYLCASSLETWTGPHYEQYFGPGTRLTVT.

This clonotype was recorded a few times. V is TRBV6-1 and J is TRBJ1-1; D may be TRBD1 (6 bases). Germline assignment: CDR1 MNHNS and CDR2 SASEGT. The CDR3 has 17 residues. Trimming pared 3 bases from V and 1 base from J, leaving 18 bases between. CDR3 sequence: CASSDDARDTRNTEAFF. In DNA, the CDR3 is TGTGCCAGCAGTGATGACGCCAGGGACACCCGGAACACTGAAGCTTTCTTT.

The genes are TRBV19 and TRBJ2-1; unclear D gene. Trimming stripped 3 bases from V and 9 bases from J, with 12 bases between. CDR3 length: 13 residues. CDR1 is LNHDA and CDR2 is SQIVND in the germline V gene (reference sequence). CDR3 nucleotides: TGTGCCAGTAGTATTGGGATGGGTCCTGAGCAGTTCTTC. Its protein is CASSIGMGPEQFF. Complete variable domain (other parts from reference TRBV19 and TRBJ2-1): DGGITQSPKYLFRKEGQNVTLSCEQNLNHDAMYWYRQDPGQGLRLIYYSQIVNDFQKGDIAEGYSVSREKKESFPLTVTSAQKNPTAFYLCASSIGMGPEQFFGPGTRLTVL.

There are a few counts of this clonotype. The V gene is TRBV27, the J gene TRBJ1-2, with TRBD1 matching 9 bases. CDR1 MNHEY and CDR2 SMNVEV come from the germline V gene (reference sequence). After removal of 3 bases from V and 0 bases from J, the junction contained 11 bases not matched to a gene. The CDR3 covers 18 residues. In DNA, the CDR3 is TGTGCCAGCAGTTTCACCGGACAGGGGTTGTGGGCTAACTATGGCTACACCTTC. Translation gives CASSFTGQGLWANYGYTF.

The rearrangement uses TRBV2 and TRBJ2-3; 11 bases fit TRBD2. Looked up from germline, CDR1 is SNHLY and CDR2 is FYNNEI. Losses at the gene ends were 10 bases for V and 0 bases for J; bases not matched to a gene: 9. The CDR3 totals 16 residues. For the CDR3, the DNA is TGTGCCACGGGGGCACTAGCGGGGGTTAGCACAGATACGCAGTATTTT. Amino acid sequence: CATGALAGVSTDTQYF.

Notes on this clonotype: The missing conserved phenylalanine or tryptophan at the end of this CDR3 makes a read error likely. V and J are TRBV20-1 and TRBJ2-1; D not certain. The CDR3 is 16 residues long. From germline, CDR1 is DFQATT and CDR2 SNEGSKA (reference sequence). The V end lost 0 bases, the J end lost 1 base, and 13 bases lay between the germline ends. The CDR3 loop reads CSARDLIVESYNEQFY. The CDR3 coding sequence is TGCAGTGCTAGAGATCTGATAGTAGAGTCCTACAATGAGCAGTTCTAC.

This clonotype was detected ten times or more. V is TRBV6-2 or TRBV6-3 and J is TRBJ2-7, with a tentative D call TRBD1 (6 bases). CDR1 MNHEY and CDR2 SVGEGT come from the germline V gene. This CDR3 is 13 amino acids long. The V and J ends lost 5 bases and 1 base respectively, with 9 bases between them. The CDR3 DNA sequence: TGTGCCAGCAGTCCACAGGGTTCCTACGAGCAGTACGTC. It yields the protein CASSPQGSYEQYV.

This clonotype was found many times. CDR3 sequence (DNA): TGTGCCAGCACCCCCCGAAGCTCCTACGAGCAGTACGTC. It specifies CASTPRSSYEQYV. This rearrangement joins TRBV7-9 to TRBJ2-7; the D is unclear. The V end was cut by 7 bases, the J end by 0 bases, with 10 bases between. The CDR3 sequence is 13 residues long. Germline values: CDR1 SEHNR, CDR2 FQNEAQ (reference sequence).

The chain is built from TRBV7-6 and TRBJ1-4, with D unclear. CDR1 and CDR2 (germline): SGHVS, FNYEAQ. The CDR3 loop spans 15 amino acids. Trimming took 6 bases from V and 5 from J, leaving 16 bases between them. CDR3 sequence: CASRPLAGENEKLFF. The CDR3 coding sequence is TGTGCCAGCAGGCCCCTGGCAGGCGAAAATGAAAAACTGTTTTTT.

V is TRBV20-1 and J is TRBJ1-5; D not resolved. Between the trimmed V and J ends, which lost 3 bases and 3 bases, there was a span of 15 bases. CDR3 length: 15 amino acids. Germline CDR1 and CDR2: DFQATT and SNEGSKA (reference sequence). CDR3 loop: CSARAMDGLNQPQHF. The CDR3 nucleotides are TGCAGTGCTAGGGCCATGGACGGGCTCAATCAGCCCCAGCATTTT.

The rearrangement joins TRBV6-8 to TRBJ1-1, with TRBD1 identical over 7 bases. This CDR3 region has 15 residues. Germline V gene lookup returns CDR1 MNHGY and CDR2 SAAAGT. After removal of 6 bases from V and 2 bases from J, the junction contained 9 bases not matched to a gene. Written as DNA, the CDR3 is TGTGCCAGCAGCCTCACTCGACAGGGTAACACTGAAGCTTTCTTT. Translating gives CASSLTRQGNTEAFF.

This clonotype was recorded a few times. The chain uses TRBV4-3 and TRBJ2-2, with D possibly TRBD2 on 6 matching bases. Germline CDR1 is LGHNA and CDR2 is YSLEER. This CDR3 spans 15 amino acids. The V gene lost 6 bases and the J gene lost 4 bases, with 15 bases spanning the gap. The CDR3 region is CASSKIRGGTGELFF. CDR3 DNA sequence: TGCGCCAGCAGTAAGATACGGGGAGGCACCGGGGAGCTGTTTTTT.

The rearrangement links TRBV28 to TRBJ2-7, with TRBD1 matching over 8 bases. CDR1 is MDHEN and CDR2 is SYDVKM in the germline V gene. There are 14 residues in the CDR3. V dropped 5 bases and J dropped 3; count of bases not matched to a gene: 6. The CDR3 nucleotides read TGTGCCAGCAGTGAGACAGGGGCTCTCTACGAGCAGTACGTC. It is translated as CASSETGALYEQYV.

The chain carries TRBV20-1 and TRBJ2-3, with a possible D match to TRBD2 (7 bases). With 3 bases removed from V and 1 base from J, the gap between germline ends came to 14 bases. CDR3 size: 15 residues. CDR1 is DFQATT, CDR2 SNEGSKA, per germline (reference sequence). The CDR3 reads CSASIGGDGTDTQYF. CDR3 nucleotide sequence: TGCAGTGCTAGCATAGGGGGGGATGGCACAGATACGCAGTATTTT.

The rearrangement links TRBV27 to TRBJ1-2; perhaps TRBD1 as D (6 bases). The CDR3 contains 14 residues. Germline CDR1 and CDR2: MNHEY and SMNVEV (reference sequence). V gave up 5 bases and J gave up 3 bases, with 13 bases separating them. The CDR3 here is CASSPGQNHYGYTF. The CDR3 DNA reads TGTGCCAGCAGTCCCGGACAGAACCACTATGGCTACACCTTC.

The V gene is TRBV29-1, the J gene TRBJ2-3; 9 positions agree with TRBD2. The CDR3 totals 16 residues. The germline V gene encodes CDR1 SQVTM and CDR2 ANQGSEA. Losses at the gene ends were 4 bases for V and 4 bases for J; bases not matched to a gene: 12. DNA for the CDR3: TGCAGCGTTGGTGGCGGGGGGGGAATATTCGCAGATACGCAGTATTTT. This gives the protein CSVGGGGGIFADTQYF.

A word on this clonotype: At one end, the junction sequence differs from germline, possibly due to a read error. The gene calls are TRBV20-1 and TRBJ2-1; D is possibly TRBD2 (6 bases). CDR1 and CDR2 from the germline V gene are DFQATT and SNEGSKA (reference sequence). The CDR3 totals 18 residues. CDR3 protein: CSTSKMRNGGALHNEQFF. In nucleotides, the CDR3 is TGCAGTACTAGTAAAATGAGGAATGGCGGGGCACTTCACAATGAGCAGTTCTTC.

V usage is TRBV4-1 and J usage is TRBJ2-7; possibly TRBD1 for D (5 bases). The CDR3 runs to 15 residues. In germline, CDR1 is MGHRA, CDR2 YSYEKL. V shed 0 bases and J shed 0 bases, with 9 bases lying between them. CDR3 bases: TGCGCCAGCAGCCAAGATCAGGGTTCCTCCTACGAGCAGTACTTC. Translation gives CASSQDQGSSYEQYF.

The chain couples TRBV2 to TRBJ1-5; D is ambiguous. The CDR3 covers 15 residues. With 7 bases removed from V and 4 bases from J, the gap between germline ends came to 17 bases. CDR1 SNHLY and CDR2 FYNNEI come from the germline V gene. The CDR3 bases are TGTGCCAGCAAGCTCAGGACCTTCGAGAATCAGCCCCAGCATTTT. Amino acid sequence: CASKLRTFENQPQHF.